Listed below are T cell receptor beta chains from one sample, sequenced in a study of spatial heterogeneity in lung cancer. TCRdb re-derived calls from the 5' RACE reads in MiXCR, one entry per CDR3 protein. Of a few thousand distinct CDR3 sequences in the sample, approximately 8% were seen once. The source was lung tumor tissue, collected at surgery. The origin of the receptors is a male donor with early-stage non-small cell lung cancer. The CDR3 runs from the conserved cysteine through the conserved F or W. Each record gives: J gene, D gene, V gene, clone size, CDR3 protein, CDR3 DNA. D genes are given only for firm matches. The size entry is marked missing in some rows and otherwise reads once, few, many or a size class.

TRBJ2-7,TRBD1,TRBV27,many,CASRPGTGGGNYEQYF,TGTGCCAGCAGACCCGGGACAGGGGGCGGGAACTACGAGCAGTACTTC
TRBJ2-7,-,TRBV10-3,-,CAISEGDLSSYEQYF,TGTGCCATCAGTGAGGGGGACTTGAGCTCCTACGAGCAGTACTTC
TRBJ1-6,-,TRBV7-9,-,CASSKEARSPLHF,TGTGCCAGCAGCAAAGAGGCGCGTTCACCCCTCCACTTT
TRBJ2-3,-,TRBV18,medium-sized,CASFQGANTDTQYF,TGTGCCAGCTTCCAAGGGGCGAACACAGATACGCAGTATTTT
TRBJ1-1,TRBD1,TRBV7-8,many,CASSHPGTGSAEAFF,TGTGCCAGCAGCCACCCTGGGACAGGGAGCGCTGAAGCTTTCTTT
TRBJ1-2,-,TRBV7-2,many,CASSLARQDYGYTF,TGTGCCAGCAGCTTAGCGCGGCAAGACTATGGCTACACCTTC
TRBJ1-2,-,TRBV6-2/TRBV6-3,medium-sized,CASSHPPVHGYTF,TGTGCCAGCAGCCACCCACCAGTACATGGCTACACCTTC
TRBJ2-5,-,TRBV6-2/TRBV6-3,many,CASKGHHQETQYF,TGTGCCAGCAAGGGACACCACCAAGAGACCCAGTACTTC
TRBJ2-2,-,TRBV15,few,CATSRDVEHGELFF,TGTGCCACCAGCAGAGATGTGGAGCACGGGGAGCTGTTTTTT
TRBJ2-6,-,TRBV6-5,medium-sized,CASSQGTVLTF,TGTGCCAGCAGCCAGGGTACCGTCCTGACTTTC
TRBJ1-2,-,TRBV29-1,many,CSVKRDAASYGYTF,TGCAGCGTTAAGCGGGACGCGGCTTCCTATGGCTACACCTTC
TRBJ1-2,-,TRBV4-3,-,CASSQDLKGDYGYTF,TGCGCCAGCAGCCAAGATCTAAAAGGGGACTATGGCTACACCTTC
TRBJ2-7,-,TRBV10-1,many,CASSVAVGGSYEQYF,TGCGCCAGCAGTGTTGCGGTCGGCGGCTCCTACGAGCAGTACTTC
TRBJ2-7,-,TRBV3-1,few,CASSQDTSGSYEQYF,TGTGCCAGCAGCCAAGACACATCCGGGAGCTACGAGCAGTACTTC
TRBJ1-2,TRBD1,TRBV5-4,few,CASSLDRGWDGYTF,TGTGCCAGCAGCTTGGACAGGGGGTGGGATGGCTACACCTTC
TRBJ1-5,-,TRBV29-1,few,CSVEHLNQPQHF,TGCAGCGTTGAACACCTCAATCAGCCCCAGCATTTT
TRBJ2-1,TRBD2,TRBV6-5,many,CASRTSGLAASNEQFF,TGTGCCAGCAGAACCTCCGGGCTAGCGGCCTCCAATGAGCAGTTCTTC
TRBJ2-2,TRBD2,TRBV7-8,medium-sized,CASSPQPGGITGELFF,TGTGCCAGCAGCCCACAACCGGGGGGGATCACCGGGGAGCTGTTTTTT